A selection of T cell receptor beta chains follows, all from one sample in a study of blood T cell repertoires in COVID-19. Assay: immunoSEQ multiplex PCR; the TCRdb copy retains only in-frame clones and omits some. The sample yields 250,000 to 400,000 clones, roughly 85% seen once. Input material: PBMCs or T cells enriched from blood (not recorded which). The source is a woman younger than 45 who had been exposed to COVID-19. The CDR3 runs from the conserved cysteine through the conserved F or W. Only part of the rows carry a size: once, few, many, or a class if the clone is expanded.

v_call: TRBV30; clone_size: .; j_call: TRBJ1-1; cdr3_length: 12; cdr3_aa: CAWSVSNTEAFF
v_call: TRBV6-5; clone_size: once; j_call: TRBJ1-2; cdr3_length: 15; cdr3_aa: CASSYSVGHNYGYTF
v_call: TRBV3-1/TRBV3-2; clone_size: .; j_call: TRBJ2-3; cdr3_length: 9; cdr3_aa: CASPPYQYF
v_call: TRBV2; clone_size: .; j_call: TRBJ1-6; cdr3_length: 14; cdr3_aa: CASRGPDYNSPLHF
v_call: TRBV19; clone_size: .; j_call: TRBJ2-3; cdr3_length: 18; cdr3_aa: CASSIGRVTSGSFDTQYF
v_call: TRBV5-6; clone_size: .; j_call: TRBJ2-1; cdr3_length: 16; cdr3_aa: CASSLNFGTAYNEQFF
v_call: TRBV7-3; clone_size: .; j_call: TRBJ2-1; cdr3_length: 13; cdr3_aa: CASTTGVGNEQFF
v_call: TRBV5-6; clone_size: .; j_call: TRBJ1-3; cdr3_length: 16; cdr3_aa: CASSLGTVKYGNTIYF
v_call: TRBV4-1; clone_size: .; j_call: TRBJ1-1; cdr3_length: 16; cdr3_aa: CASSQAGQGMNTEAFF
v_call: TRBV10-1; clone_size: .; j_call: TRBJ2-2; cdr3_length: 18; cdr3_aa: CASSESLTTREKTGELFF
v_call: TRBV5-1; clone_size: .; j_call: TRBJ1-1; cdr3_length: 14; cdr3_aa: CASRPGLSNTEAFF
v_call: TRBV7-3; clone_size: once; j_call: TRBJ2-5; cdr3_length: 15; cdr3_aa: CASSFGGAPQETQYF
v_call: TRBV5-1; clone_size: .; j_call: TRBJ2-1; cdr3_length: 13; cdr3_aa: CASSLALAGEQFF
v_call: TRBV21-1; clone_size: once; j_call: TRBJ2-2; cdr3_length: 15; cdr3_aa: CASGEQGAVTGELFF
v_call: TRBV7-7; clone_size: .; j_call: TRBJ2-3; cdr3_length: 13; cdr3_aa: CASSAGPTDTQYF
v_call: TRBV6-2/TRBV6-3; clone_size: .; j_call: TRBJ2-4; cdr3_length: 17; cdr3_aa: CASSSRVAGVVKNIQYF
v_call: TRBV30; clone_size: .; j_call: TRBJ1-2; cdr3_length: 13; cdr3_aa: CAWSETGIYGYTF
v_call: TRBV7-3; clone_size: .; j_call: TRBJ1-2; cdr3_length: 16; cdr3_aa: CASSLTAGEVSSGYTF
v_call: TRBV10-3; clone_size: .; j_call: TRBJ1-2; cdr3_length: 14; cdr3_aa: CAISSGQSQAGYTF
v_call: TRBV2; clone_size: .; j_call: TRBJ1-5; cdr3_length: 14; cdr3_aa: CASRWHQNNQPQHF
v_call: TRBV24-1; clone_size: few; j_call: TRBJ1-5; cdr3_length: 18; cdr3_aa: CATSDLGQGSGNNQPQHF
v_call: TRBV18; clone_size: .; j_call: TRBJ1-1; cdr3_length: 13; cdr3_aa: CASSPPSDPEAFF
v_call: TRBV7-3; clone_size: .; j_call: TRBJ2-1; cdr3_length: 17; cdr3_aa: CASSLRWTSGVYNEQFF
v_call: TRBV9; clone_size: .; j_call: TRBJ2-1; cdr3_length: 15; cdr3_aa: CASSVGQGSYNEQFF
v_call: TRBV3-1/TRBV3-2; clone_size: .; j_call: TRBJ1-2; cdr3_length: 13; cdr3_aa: CASSYSVREGYTF
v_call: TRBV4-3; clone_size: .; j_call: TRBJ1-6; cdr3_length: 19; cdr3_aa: CASSQQPTGLGFGDSPLHF
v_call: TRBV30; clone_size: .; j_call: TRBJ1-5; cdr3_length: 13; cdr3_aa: CAWSSRDRQPQHF
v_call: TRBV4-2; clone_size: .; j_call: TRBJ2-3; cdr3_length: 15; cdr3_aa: CASSQGGMSTDTQYF
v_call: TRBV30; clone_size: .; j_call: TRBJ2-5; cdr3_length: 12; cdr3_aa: CAWSDQGETQYF
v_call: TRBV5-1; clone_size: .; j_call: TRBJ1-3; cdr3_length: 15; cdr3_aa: CASSRDRVTGNTIYF
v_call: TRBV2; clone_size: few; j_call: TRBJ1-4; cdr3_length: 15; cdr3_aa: CASTLEGIQYEKLFF
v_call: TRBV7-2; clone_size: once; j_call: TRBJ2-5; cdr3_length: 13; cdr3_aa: CASSLRQQETQYF
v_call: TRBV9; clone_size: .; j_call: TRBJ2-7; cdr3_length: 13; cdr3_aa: CASSGTGGGEQYF
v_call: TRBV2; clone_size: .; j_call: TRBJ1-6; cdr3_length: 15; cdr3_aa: CASSVKGGGNSPLHF
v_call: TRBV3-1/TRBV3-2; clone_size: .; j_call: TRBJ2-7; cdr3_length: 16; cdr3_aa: CASSQRAQGTGYEQYF
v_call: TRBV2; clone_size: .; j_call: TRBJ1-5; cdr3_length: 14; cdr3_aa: CASSERGLNQPQHF
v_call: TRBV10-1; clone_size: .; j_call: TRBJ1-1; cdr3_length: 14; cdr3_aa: CATLPISAGAEAFF
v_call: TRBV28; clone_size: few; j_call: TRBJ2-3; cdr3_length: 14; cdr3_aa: CAHSEGRSTDTQYF
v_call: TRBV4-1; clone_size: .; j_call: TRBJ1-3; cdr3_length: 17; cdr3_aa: CASSQRSTGGSGNTIYF
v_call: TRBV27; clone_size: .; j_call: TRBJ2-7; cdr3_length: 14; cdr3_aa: CATRQSLGPYEQYF
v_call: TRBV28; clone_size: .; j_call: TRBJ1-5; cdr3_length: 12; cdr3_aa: CASIGTNQPQHF
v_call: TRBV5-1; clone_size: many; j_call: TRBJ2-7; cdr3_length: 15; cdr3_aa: CASSEQGAGTYEQYF
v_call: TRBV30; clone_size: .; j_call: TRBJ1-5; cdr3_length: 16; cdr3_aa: CAWSVLGRGKDQPQHF
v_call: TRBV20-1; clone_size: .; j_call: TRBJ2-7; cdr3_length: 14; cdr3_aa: CSASGQGDTYEQYF
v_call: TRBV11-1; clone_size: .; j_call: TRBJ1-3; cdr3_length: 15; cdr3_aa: CASSSDRSSGNTIYF
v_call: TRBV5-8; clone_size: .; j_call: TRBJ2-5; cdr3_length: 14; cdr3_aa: CASSLFRQKETQYF